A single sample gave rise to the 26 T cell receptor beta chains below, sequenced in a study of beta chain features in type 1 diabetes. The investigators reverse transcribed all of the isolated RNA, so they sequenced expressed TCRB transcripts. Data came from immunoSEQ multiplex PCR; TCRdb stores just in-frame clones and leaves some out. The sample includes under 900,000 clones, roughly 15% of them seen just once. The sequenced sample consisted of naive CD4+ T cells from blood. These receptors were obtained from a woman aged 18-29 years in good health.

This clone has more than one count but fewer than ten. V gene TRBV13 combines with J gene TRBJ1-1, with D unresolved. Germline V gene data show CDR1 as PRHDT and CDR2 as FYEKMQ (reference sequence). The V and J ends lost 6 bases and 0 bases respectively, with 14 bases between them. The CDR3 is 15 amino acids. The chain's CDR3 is CASRPSWLMNTEAFF. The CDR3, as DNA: TGTGCCAGCAGACCCTCCTGGCTAATGAACACTGAAGCTTTCTTT. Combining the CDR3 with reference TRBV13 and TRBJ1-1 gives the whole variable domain AAGVIQSPRHLIKEKRETATLKCYPIPRHDTVYWYQQGPGQDPQFLISFYEKMQSDKGSIPDRFSAQQFSDYHSELNMSSLELGDSALYFCASRPSWLMNTEAFFGQGTRLTVV.

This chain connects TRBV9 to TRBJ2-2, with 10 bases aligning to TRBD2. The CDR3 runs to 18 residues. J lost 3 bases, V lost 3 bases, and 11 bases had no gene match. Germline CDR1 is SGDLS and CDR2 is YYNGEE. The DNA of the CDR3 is TGTGCCAGCAGCGCCAGAGCTAGCGGGAGTTTATACACCGGGGAGCTGTTTTTT. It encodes CASSARASGSLYTGELFF.

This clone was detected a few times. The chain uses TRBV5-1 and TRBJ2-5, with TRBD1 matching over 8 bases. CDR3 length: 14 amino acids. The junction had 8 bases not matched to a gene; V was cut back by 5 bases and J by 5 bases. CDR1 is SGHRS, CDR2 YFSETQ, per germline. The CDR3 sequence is CASRPGTGPETQYF. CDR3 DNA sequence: TGCGCCAGCAGACCCGGGACAGGCCCGGAGACCCAGTACTTC.

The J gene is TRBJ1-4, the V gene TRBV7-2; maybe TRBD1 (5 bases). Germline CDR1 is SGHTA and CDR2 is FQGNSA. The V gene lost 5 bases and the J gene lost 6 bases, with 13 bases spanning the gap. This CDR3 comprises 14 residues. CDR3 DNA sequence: TGTGCCAGCAGCCAGGGAGGTCTGTATGAAAAACTGTTTTTT. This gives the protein CASSQGGLYEKLFF.

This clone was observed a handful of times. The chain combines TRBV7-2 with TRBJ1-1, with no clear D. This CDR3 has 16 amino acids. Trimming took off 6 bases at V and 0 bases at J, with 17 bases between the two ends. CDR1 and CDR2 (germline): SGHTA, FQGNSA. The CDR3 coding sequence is TGTGCCAGCAGTTTTAGTGTGGTGGGGATGAACACTGAAGCTTTCTTT. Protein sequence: CASSFSVVGMNTEAFF.

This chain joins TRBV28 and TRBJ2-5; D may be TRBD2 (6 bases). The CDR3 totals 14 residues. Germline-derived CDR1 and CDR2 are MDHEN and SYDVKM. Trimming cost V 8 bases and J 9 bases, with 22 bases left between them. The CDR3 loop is CASRRDLAGGAQYF. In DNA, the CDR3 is TGTGCCAGCCGCCGGGACTTAGCAGGCGGAGCCCAGTACTTC.

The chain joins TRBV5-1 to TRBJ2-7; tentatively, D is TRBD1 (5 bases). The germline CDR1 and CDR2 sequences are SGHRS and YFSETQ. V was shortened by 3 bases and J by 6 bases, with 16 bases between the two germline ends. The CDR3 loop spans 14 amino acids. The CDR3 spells CASSSGQGPPEQYF. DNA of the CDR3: TGCGCCAGCAGCTCCGGACAAGGGCCTCCCGAGCAGTACTTC.

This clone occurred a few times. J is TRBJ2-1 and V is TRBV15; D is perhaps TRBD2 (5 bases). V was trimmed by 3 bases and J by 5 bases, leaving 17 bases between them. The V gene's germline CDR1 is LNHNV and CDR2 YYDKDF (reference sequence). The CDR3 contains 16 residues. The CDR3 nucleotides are TGTGCCACCAGCAGTGGATGGGCCGGGATTGACAATGAGCAGTTCTTC. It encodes CATSSGWAGIDNEQFF.

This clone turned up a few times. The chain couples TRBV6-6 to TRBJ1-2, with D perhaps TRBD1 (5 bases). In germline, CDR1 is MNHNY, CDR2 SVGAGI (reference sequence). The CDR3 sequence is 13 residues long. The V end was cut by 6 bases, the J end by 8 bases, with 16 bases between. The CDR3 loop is CASSLQGTRGYTF. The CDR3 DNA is TGTGCCAGCAGCCTACAAGGGACTCGAGGCTACACCTTC.

The CDR3 region has the DNA TGTGCCAGCAGTTTTTCCCAGGGTCGGCTCTATGGCTACACCTTC. Translated, it gives CASSFSQGRLYGYTF. V gene TRBV27 combines with J gene TRBJ1-2; D might be TRBD1 (5 bases). The germline V gene has CDR1 MNHEY and CDR2 SMNVEV (reference sequence). Trimming cost V 3 bases and J 4 bases, with 15 bases left between them. The CDR3 runs 15 residues.

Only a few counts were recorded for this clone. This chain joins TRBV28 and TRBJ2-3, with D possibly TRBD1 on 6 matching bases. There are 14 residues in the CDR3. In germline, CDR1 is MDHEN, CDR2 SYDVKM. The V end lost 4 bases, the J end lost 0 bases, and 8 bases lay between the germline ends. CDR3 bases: TGTGCCAGCAGTTACCAGGGGAGCACAGATACGCAGTATTTT. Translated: CASSYQGSTDTQYF.

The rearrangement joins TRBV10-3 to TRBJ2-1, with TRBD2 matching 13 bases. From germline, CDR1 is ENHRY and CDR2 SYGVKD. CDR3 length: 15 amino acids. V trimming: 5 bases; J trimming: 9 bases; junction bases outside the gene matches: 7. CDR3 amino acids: CAISPRTSGSAEQFF. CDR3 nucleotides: TGTGCCATCAGTCCTCGGACTAGCGGGAGTGCTGAGCAGTTCTTC.

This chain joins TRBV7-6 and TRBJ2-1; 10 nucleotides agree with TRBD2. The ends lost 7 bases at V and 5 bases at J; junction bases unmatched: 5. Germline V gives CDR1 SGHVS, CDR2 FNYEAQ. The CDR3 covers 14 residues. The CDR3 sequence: CASKWTSGDNEQFF. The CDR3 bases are TGTGCCAGCAAATGGACTAGCGGAGACAATGAGCAGTTCTTC.

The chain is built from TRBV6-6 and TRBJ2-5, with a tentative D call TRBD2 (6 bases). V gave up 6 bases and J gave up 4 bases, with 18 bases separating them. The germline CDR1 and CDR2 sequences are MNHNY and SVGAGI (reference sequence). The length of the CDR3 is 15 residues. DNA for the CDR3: TGTGCCAGCAGCGACCCGCCCGGGAGAGGAGAGACCCAGTACTTC. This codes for CASSDPPGRGETQYF.

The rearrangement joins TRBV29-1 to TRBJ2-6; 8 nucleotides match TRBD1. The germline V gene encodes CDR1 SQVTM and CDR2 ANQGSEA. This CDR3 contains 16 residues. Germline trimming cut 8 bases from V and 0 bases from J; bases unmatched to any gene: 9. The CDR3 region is CSTDRGPLSGANVLTF. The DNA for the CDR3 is TGCAGCACCGACAGGGGCCCTCTCTCTGGGGCCAACGTCCTGACTTTC.

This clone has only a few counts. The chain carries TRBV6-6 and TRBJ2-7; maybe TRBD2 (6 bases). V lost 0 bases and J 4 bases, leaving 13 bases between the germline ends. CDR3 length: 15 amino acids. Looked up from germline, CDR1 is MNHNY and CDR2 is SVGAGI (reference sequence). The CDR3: CASSYSSPGEYEQYF. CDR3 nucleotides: TGTGCCAGCAGTTACTCGTCGCCGGGAGAGTACGAGCAGTACTTC.

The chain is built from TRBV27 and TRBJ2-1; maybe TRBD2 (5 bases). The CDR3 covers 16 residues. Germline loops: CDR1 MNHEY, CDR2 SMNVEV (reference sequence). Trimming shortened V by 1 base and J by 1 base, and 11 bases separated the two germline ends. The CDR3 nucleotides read TGTGCCAGCAGTTTATTTTCGGGGAGATCCTACAATGAGCAGTTCTTC. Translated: CASSLFSGRSYNEQFF.

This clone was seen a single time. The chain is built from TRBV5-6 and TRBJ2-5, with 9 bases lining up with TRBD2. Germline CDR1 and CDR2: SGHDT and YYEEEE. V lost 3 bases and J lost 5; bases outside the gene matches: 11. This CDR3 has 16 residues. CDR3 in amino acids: CASSSMAGGPRETQYF. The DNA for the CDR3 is TGTGCCAGCAGCTCCATGGCGGGAGGGCCGAGGGAGACCCAGTACTTC. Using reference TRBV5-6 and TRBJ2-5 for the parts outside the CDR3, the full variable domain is DAGVTQSPTHLIKTRGQQVTLRCSPKSGHDTVSWYQQALGQGPQFIFQYYEEEERQRGNFPDRFSGHQFPNYSSELNVNALLLGDSALYLCASSSMAGGPRETQYFGPGTRLLVL.

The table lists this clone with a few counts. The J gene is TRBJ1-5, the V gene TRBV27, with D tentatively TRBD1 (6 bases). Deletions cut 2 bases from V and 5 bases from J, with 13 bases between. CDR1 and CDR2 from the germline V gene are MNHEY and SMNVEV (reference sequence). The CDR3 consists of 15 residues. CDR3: CASSLRGQRDQPQHF. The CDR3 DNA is TGTGCCAGCAGTTTAAGAGGACAGCGGGATCAGCCCCAGCATTTT.

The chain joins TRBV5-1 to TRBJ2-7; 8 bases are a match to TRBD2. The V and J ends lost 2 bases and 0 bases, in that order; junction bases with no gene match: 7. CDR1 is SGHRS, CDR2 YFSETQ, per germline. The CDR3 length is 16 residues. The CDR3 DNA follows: TGCGCCAGCAGCTTAGGGGGTAGCGGGATCTCCTACGAGCAGTACTTC. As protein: CASSLGGSGISYEQYF.

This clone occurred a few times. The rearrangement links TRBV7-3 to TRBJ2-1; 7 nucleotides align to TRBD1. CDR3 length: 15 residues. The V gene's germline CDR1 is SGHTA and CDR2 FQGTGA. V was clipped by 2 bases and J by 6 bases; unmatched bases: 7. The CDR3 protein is CASSLSGTELNEQFF. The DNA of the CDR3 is TGTGCCAGCAGCTTATCTGGGACAGAACTCAATGAGCAGTTCTTC.

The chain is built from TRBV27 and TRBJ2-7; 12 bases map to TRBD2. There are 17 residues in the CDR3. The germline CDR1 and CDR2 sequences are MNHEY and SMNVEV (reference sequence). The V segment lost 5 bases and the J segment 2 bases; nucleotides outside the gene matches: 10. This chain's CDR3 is CASSLTGTSGPAYEQYF. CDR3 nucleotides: TGTGCCAGCAGTCTCACCGGGACTAGCGGGCCAGCCTACGAGCAGTACTTC.

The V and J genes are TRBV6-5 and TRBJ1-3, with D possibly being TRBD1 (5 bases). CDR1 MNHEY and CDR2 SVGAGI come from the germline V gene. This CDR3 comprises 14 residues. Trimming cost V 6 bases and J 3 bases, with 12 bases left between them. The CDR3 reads CASRPRGFGNTIYF. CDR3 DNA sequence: TGTGCCAGCAGACCGAGGGGATTTGGAAACACCATATATTTT.

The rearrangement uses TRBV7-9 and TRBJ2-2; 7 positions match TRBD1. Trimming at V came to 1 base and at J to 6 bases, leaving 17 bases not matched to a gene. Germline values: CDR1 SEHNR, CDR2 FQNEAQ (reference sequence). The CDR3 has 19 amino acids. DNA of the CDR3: TGTGCCAGCAGCTTAGTTTCACCTCCAACAGGGGTCCGAGCCGGGGAGCTGTTTTTT. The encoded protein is CASSLVSPPTGVRAGELFF.

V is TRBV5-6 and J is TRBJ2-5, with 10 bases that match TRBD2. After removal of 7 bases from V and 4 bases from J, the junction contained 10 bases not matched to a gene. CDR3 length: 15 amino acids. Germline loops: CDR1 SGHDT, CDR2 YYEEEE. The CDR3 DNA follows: TGTGCCAGCTCCTGGACTAGCGGATGGGGAGAGACCCAGTACTTC. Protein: CASSWTSGWGETQYF. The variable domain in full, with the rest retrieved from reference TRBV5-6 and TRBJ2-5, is DAGVTQSPTHLIKTRGQQVTLRCSPKSGHDTVSWYQQALGQGPQFIFQYYEEEERQRGNFPDRFSGHQFPNYSSELNVNALLLGDSALYLCASSWTSGWGETQYFGPGTRLLVL.

CDR3 sequence: CASSLETGRANYGYTF. In DNA, the CDR3 is TGTGCCAGCAGCTTAGAAACAGGGCGAGCTAACTATGGCTACACCTTC. The V and J genes are TRBV7-9 and TRBJ1-2; TRBD1 might be the D (6 bases). This CDR3 is 16 amino acids long. Germline values: CDR1 SEHNR, CDR2 FQNEAQ (reference sequence). V was pared by 1 base and J by 0 bases, with 12 bases between.